This is a list of T cell receptor beta chains from one sample in a study of blood T cell repertoires in COVID-19. Using immunoSEQ multiplex PCR, the repertoire was profiled, and TCRdb retains in-frame clones only, with some absent. The sample shows about 170,000 clones, about 88% of them seen only once. The sequenced sample was PBMCs or T cells enriched from blood (not recorded which). The receptors were gathered from a woman younger than 30 who had recovered from COVID-19. Both conserved end residues are part of each CDR3. The D gene is left open where the match is weak.

d_call j_call v_call cdr3_aa
- TRBJ1-1 TRBV3-1/TRBV3-2 CASTRLEVGNTEAFF
- TRBJ2-7 TRBV7-8 CASSLDSWGGGGQYF
TRBD2 TRBJ2-7 TRBV3-1/TRBV3-2 CASSRRGAGGLEQYF
- TRBJ1-3 TRBV5-5 CASSLVGVPSSGNTIYF
- TRBJ2-7 TRBV3-1/TRBV3-2 CASSQEGLAPEQYF
TRBD2 TRBJ2-1 TRBV24-1 CATSESAGSSYNEQFF
- TRBJ2-5 TRBV2 CASGETGLQETQYF
- TRBJ2-1 TRBV12-3/TRBV12-4 CASSLVSYNEQFF
- TRBJ2-3 TRBV14 CASGLKLDTSDTQYF
TRBD1 TRBJ1-5 TRBV2 CASSNGAGQGNSNQPQHF
- TRBJ1-2 TRBV28 CAVQVGGLGNNYGYTF
- TRBJ1-2 TRBV7-2 CASSSGVRSNYGYTF
TRBD2 TRBJ2-3 TRBV9 CASSGSGRGTDTQYF
TRBD1 TRBJ1-5 TRBV19 CASSGQGQGGGQPQHF
- TRBJ2-7 TRBV4-3 CASSQGARYEQYF
TRBD2 TRBJ2-6 TRBV6-1 CASSVRLAASSGANVLTF
TRBD2 TRBJ2-1 TRBV11-1 CASSRLAANEQFF
- TRBJ2-4 TRBV5-1 CASSLAGVAKNIQYF
TRBD2 TRBJ2-7 TRBV5-1 CASSPLPGLAHAPGVYEQYF
- TRBJ2-1 TRBV19 CASSPTSRNEQFF
- TRBJ2-3 TRBV30 CATTIVVGTDTQYF
TRBD2 TRBJ2-1 TRBV6-5 CASSYASGRAFNEQFF